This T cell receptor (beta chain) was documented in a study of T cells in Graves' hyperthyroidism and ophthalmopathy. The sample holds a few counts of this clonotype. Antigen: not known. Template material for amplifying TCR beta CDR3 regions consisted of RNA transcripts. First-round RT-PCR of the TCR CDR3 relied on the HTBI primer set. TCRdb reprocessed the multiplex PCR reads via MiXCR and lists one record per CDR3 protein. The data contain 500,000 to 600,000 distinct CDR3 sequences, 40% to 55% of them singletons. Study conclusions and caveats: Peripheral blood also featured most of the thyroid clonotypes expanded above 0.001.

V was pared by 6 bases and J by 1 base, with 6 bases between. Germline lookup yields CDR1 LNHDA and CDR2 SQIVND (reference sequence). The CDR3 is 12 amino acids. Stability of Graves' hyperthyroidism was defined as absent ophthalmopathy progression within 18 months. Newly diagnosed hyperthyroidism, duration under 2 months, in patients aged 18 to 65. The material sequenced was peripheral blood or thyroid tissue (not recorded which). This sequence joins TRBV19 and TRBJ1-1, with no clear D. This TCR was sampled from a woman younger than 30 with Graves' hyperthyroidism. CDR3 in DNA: TGTGCCAGTAGGCAGGAGAACACTGAAGCTTTCTTT. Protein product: CASRQENTEAFF.